Below, 29 T cell receptor beta chains from the same sample are listed, as sequenced in a study of T cell responses to AZD1222 COVID-19 vaccine (TCRdb year 2021). The sample's time point label, in plain terms: baseline before first vaccination. Receptor amplification or capture employed the immunoSEQ multiplex PCR assay. What TCRdb holds here is the immuneACCESS table cut down to in-frame rearrangements. Part of the clones is not present; checked against another copy, under half of the missing clones reflect an unresolved V gene, and the others are unexplained. The sample includes fewer than 90,000 clones, with 88% observed a single time. The ten largest make up around 9.9% of the sample. The input for sequencing was peripheral blood, taken on day 0 of AZD1222 vaccination. These receptors were collected from an adult in good health.

This chain connects TRBV7-9 to TRBJ2-7, with D possibly being TRBD1 (5 bases). V was trimmed by 1 base and J by 1 base, leaving 17 bases between them. Germline loops: CDR1 SEHNR, CDR2 FQNEAQ (reference sequence). This CDR3 is built from 17 residues. CDR3 loop: CASSLGRRRVPSYEQYF. CDR3 nucleotide sequence: TGTGCCAGCAGCTTAGGTCGGCGCAGGGTTCCTTCCTACGAGCAGTACTTC.

Only a few counts were recorded for this clone. The gene calls are TRBV7-9 and TRBJ2-5; 8 bases align to TRBD1. After removal of 1 base from V and 2 bases from J, the junction contained 6 bases not matched to a gene. The CDR3 contains 16 residues. Germline V gives CDR1 SEHNR, CDR2 FQNEAQ (reference sequence). The CDR3 DNA reads TGTGCCAGCAGCTTAGGCACAGGGGGTGGTCAAGAGACCCAGTACTTC. Its protein product is CASSLGTGGGQETQYF.

The chain has TRBV24-1 and TRBJ2-7, with TRBD1 matching 9 bases. The CDR3 extends over 14 amino acids. Germline-derived CDR1 and CDR2 are KGHDR and SFDVKD. V lost 4 bases to trimming and J lost 0 bases; unmatched junction nucleotides: 0. CDR3 DNA: TGTGCCACCAGTGAGGACAGGGGCTCCTACGAGCAGTACGTC. Protein product: CATSEDRGSYEQYV.

The chain employs TRBV29-1 and TRBJ1-3; unclear D gene. V lost 5 bases and J 4 bases, leaving 6 bases between the germline ends. The CDR3 sequence is 11 residues long. Germline V lookup: CDR1 SQVTM, CDR2 ANQGSEA. The CDR3 region is CSVNEGNTIYF. The CDR3 DNA is TGCAGCGTTAATGAGGGAAACACCATATATTTT.

The J gene is TRBJ1-3, the V gene TRBV7-6; 9 bases align to TRBD1. CDR3 length: 16 residues. Germline-derived CDR1 and CDR2 are SGHVS and FNYEAQ. V shed 5 bases and J 1 base; nucleotides not matched to a gene: 6. The CDR3: CASSPGTGWSGNTIYF. The CDR3 DNA sequence: TGTGCCAGCAGCCCAGGGACAGGGTGGTCTGGAAACACCATATATTTT.

This clone has more than one count but fewer than ten. CDR3 in DNA: TGTGCCAGCAGCCCCGGACAGGGTGGCAATCAGCCCCAGCATTTT. Protein: CASSPGQGGNQPQHF. The rearrangement joins TRBV5-8 to TRBJ1-5; 8 bases map to TRBD1. This CDR3 is built from 15 residues. The J segment lost 2 bases and the V segment lost 4 bases, leaving 5 bases of the junction unmatched. Germline loops: CDR1 SGHTS, CDR2 YDEGEE. Looking up the rest from reference TRBV5-8 and TRBJ1-5 gives the full variable domain: EAGVTQSPTHLIKTRGQQATLRCSPISGHTSVYWYQQALGLGLQFLLWYDEGEERNRGNFPPRFSGRQFPNYSSELNVNALELEDSALYLCASSPGQGGNQPQHFGDGTRLSIL.

The chain carries TRBV4-2 and TRBJ2-4; D perhaps matches TRBD2 (6 bases). V was shortened by 0 bases and J by 7 bases, with 10 bases between the two germline ends. This CDR3 has 14 residues. CDR1 is LGHNA and CDR2 is YNFKEQ in the germline V gene. CDR3 sequence (DNA): TGTGCCAGCAGCCAAGATCGGCTAGCGAACATTCAGTACTTC. As protein: CASSQDRLANIQYF.

This rearrangement joins TRBV15 to TRBJ1-5; D is perhaps TRBD1 (5 bases). The V end was cut by 0 bases, the J end by 9 bases, with 12 bases between. Germline V gene data show CDR1 as LNHNV and CDR2 as YYDKDF (reference sequence). The CDR3 covers 14 residues. The CDR3 loop is CATSRDRGVRPQHF. As DNA, the CDR3 is TGTGCCACCAGCAGAGATCGAGGGGTTAGGCCCCAGCATTTT.

The V and J genes are TRBV13 and TRBJ2-3; 10 nucleotides line up with TRBD2. This CDR3 has 16 residues. The V gene end was trimmed by 2 bases and the J gene end by 2 bases; junction bases not matched to a gene: 4. Germline values: CDR1 PRHDT, CDR2 FYEKMQ (reference sequence). This CDR3 is CASSLISGRLTDTQYF. The CDR3 nucleotides read TGTGCCAGCAGCTTAATTAGCGGGAGGCTCACAGATACGCAGTATTTT.

The chain is built from TRBV4-2 and TRBJ2-3; 8 bases agree with TRBD1. After removal of 0 bases from V and 2 bases from J, the junction contained 7 bases not matched to a gene. Looked up from germline, CDR1 is LGHNA and CDR2 is YNFKEQ. The CDR3 has 17 residues. CDR3 residues: CASSQDTGQGNTDTQYF. DNA of the CDR3: TGTGCCAGCAGCCAAGACACCGGACAGGGAAACACAGATACGCAGTATTTT.

The rearrangement joins TRBV18 to TRBJ1-2; D is possibly TRBD1 (5 bases). Germline V gene data show CDR1 as KGHSH and CDR2 as LQKENI. V lost 3 bases and J 3 bases, leaving 20 bases between the germline ends. This CDR3 has 17 amino acids. The chain's CDR3 is CASSPRNVRQGDYGYTF. CDR3 DNA: TGTGCCAGCTCACCTCGGAATGTAAGGCAGGGCGACTATGGCTACACCTTC.

This clone was picked up one time. The chain recombines TRBV27 with TRBJ2-1; maybe TRBD2 (5 bases). The V gene lost 7 bases and the J gene lost 2 bases, with 12 bases spanning the gap. CDR3 length: 14 amino acids. CDR1 is MNHEY, CDR2 SMNVEV, per germline (reference sequence). The CDR3 sequence: CASTRTGTYNEQFF. In nucleotides, the CDR3 is TGTGCCAGCACCCGAACGGGGACCTACAATGAGCAGTTCTTC.

The chain combines TRBV7-2 with TRBJ2-5; TRBD1 agrees at 8 bases. The CDR3 sequence is 14 residues long. CDR1 and CDR2 (germline): SGHTA, FQGNSA. Germline trimming cut 5 bases from V and 3 bases from J; bases unmatched to any gene: 5. CDR3 loop: CASSRQTGEETQYF. The CDR3 nucleotides are TGTGCCAGCAGCCGTCAGACAGGGGAAGAGACCCAGTACTTC.

The rearrangement links TRBV3-1 (or the pseudogene TRBV3-2) to TRBJ2-1, with 10 nucleotides matching TRBD2. This CDR3 has 15 amino acids. Looked up from germline, CDR1 is LGHDT and CDR2 is YNNKEL (reference sequence). V gave up 3 bases and J gave up 4 bases; unmatched junction bases: 3. CDR3 nucleotide sequence: TGTGCCAGCAGCCATGGACTAGCGGTTTACAATGAGCAGTTCTTC. As protein: CASSHGLAVYNEQFF.

The chain carries TRBV7-3 and TRBJ2-7; TRBD1 or TRBD2 may be the D gene (5 bases each). The V and J ends lost 8 bases and 2 bases respectively, with 28 bases between them. CDR1 is SGHTA and CDR2 is FQGTGA in the germline V gene. The CDR3 sequence is 18 residues long. CDR3 loop: CASSIGGSPGLGTYEQYF. Here the CDR3 DNA reads TGTGCCAGCTCTATTGGGGGATCCCCGGGGCTAGGGACCTACGAGCAGTACTTC.

This clone was counted only a few times. This rearrangement joins TRBV10-1 to TRBJ1-1, with TRBD1 identical over 8 bases. Unmatched junction bases numbered 7, after V lost 4 bases and J lost 3 bases. This CDR3 is built from 15 residues. Germline V CDR1 and CDR2: WNHNN, SYGVQD (reference sequence). CDR3 amino acids: CASSGPGQADTEAFF. In DNA, the CDR3 is TGCGCCAGCAGTGGACCGGGACAGGCGGACACTGAAGCTTTCTTT.

The chain joins TRBV10-2 to TRBJ2-2, with D perhaps TRBD1 or TRBD2 (5 bases each). The CDR3 is 16 amino acids. CDR1 and CDR2 (germline): WSHSY, SAAADI. Trimming cost V 2 bases and J 0 bases, with 10 bases left between them. The CDR3, as DNA: TGCGCCAGCAGTGAGACTGGGACGGCGAACACCGGGGAGCTGTTTTTT. Protein product: CASSETGTANTGELFF.

This clone is medium-sized (0.01 to 0.1%) within its sample. CDR3 DNA: TGTGCCAGCAGTGAGTCGGCAGAGCAGTACGTC. It yields the protein CASSESAEQYV. This sequence joins TRBV2 and TRBJ2-7; D gene unclear. This CDR3 is 11 amino acids long. V was cut by 3 bases and J by 7 bases, with 7 bases left in between. CDR1 and CDR2 (germline): SNHLY, FYNNEI.

The chain links TRBV4-2 to TRBJ1-2; a weak D match, TRBD1 (5 bases). V lost 3 bases, J lost 1 base, and 12 bases lay in between. The CDR3 runs 15 residues. Germline loops: CDR1 LGHNA, CDR2 YNFKEQ. Written as DNA, the CDR3 is TGTGCCAGCAGCCAGCAGGAGGGGCATAACTATGGCTACACCTTC. This gives the protein CASSQQEGHNYGYTF.

This clone was counted a single time. The chain carries TRBV19 and TRBJ2-3; no clear D. Deletions cut 5 bases from V and 4 bases from J, with 7 bases between. Germline V CDR1 and CDR2: LNHDA, SQIVND (reference sequence). This CDR3 comprises 12 residues. CDR3 coding DNA: TGTGCCAGTAGTGGTGAGGCAGATACGCAGTATTTT. This encodes CASSGEADTQYF.

The table lists this clone with a count of one. The chain is built from TRBV6-1 and TRBJ2-1, with TRBD2 matching 14 bases. Trimming cost V 1 base and J 7 bases; bases outside gene matches: 12. Germline-derived CDR1 and CDR2 are MNHNS and SASEGT. This CDR3 is built from 19 residues. For the CDR3, the DNA is TGTGCCAGCAGTGAAGAGGGCGCCCCGGGACTAGCGGGAGTAAATGAGCAGTTCTTC. Residues: CASSEEGAPGLAGVNEQFF.

The V call is TRBV11-2, the J call TRBJ2-2; D ambiguous. The V gene lost 5 bases and the J gene lost 4 bases, with 8 bases spanning the gap. Germline-derived CDR1 and CDR2 are SGHAT and FQNNGV. The CDR3 extends over 13 amino acids. CDR3: CASSQSFTGELFF. The CDR3 bases are TGTGCCAGCAGCCAGAGCTTCACCGGGGAGCTGTTTTTT.

Written as DNA, the CDR3 is TGTGCCACCAGTTACAGGGCCGGGGAGCTGTTTTTT. As protein: CATSYRAGELFF. The chain links TRBV24-1 to TRBJ2-2; a weak D match, TRBD1 (6 bases). Germline values: CDR1 KGHDR, CDR2 SFDVKD. This CDR3 region has 12 residues. V gave up 6 bases and J gave up 6 bases, with 7 bases separating them.

The rearrangement uses TRBV7-9 and TRBJ1-1; TRBD1 aligns across 11 bases. CDR3 length equals 17 residues. Germline values: CDR1 SEHNR, CDR2 FQNEAQ (reference sequence). The ends lost 5 bases at V and 0 bases at J; junction bases unmatched: 8. This CDR3 is CASSTIRDRGMNTEAFF. CDR3 DNA sequence: TGTGCCAGCAGCACTATCCGGGACAGGGGGATGAACACTGAAGCTTTCTTT.

The chain joins TRBV3-1 (or the pseudogene TRBV3-2) to TRBJ2-5; TRBD2 is a possible D gene (6 bases). Germline CDR1 and CDR2: LGHDT and YNNKEL (reference sequence). The CDR3 has 15 residues. Deletions cut 2 bases from V and 8 bases from J, with 18 bases between. The CDR3 sequence: CASSQLLRDGATQYF. The CDR3 bases are TGTGCCAGCAGCCAATTGCTGCGGGACGGAGCAACCCAGTACTTC.

The chain carries TRBV6-5 and TRBJ1-1; tentatively, D is TRBD1 (5 bases). Looked up from germline, CDR1 is MNHEY and CDR2 is SVGAGI. The CDR3 extends over 12 amino acids. V was pared by 7 bases and J by 1 base, with 7 bases between. CDR3 sequence reads: CASTDRNTEAFF. The DNA of the CDR3 is TGTGCCAGCACCGACAGGAACACTGAAGCTTTCTTT.

The chain recombines TRBV14 with TRBJ2-7; D remains unclear. V lost 0 bases and J lost 1, with 7 bases in between. Germline-derived CDR1 and CDR2 are SGHDN and FVKESK. The CDR3 is made up of 14 amino acids. CDR3 in amino acids: CASSQERGSYEQYF. Written as DNA, the CDR3 is TGTGCCAGCAGCCAAGAGCGAGGATCCTACGAGCAGTACTTC.

This rearrangement joins TRBV9 to TRBJ2-1; 13 bases agree with TRBD2. In germline, CDR1 is SGDLS, CDR2 YYNGEE. There are 16 residues in the CDR3. V dropped 1 base and J dropped 7; count of bases not matched to a gene: 5. The CDR3 DNA reads TGTGCCAGCAGCGTAACTAGCGGGGGGGCCAGGAATGAGCAGTTCTTC. It codes for CASSVTSGGARNEQFF.

V usage is TRBV5-1 and J usage is TRBJ1-2; TRBD1 matches at 10 bases. This CDR3 contains 15 residues. Germline V gene data show CDR1 as SGHRS and CDR2 as YFSETQ. The V gene end was trimmed by 2 bases and the J gene end by 3 bases; junction bases not matched to a gene: 4. This CDR3 is CASSLGQGGDYGYTF. The CDR3 DNA reads TGCGCCAGCAGCTTAGGACAGGGGGGTGACTATGGCTACACCTTC.